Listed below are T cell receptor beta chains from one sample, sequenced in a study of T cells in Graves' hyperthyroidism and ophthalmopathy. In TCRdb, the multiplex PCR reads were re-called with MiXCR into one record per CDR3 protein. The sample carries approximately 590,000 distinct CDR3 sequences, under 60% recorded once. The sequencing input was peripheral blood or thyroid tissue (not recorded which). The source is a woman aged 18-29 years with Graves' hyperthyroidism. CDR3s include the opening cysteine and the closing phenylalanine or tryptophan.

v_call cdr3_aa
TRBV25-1 CASRKGGEREKLFF
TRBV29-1 CSVEGASETYEQYF
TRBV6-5 CASSYGWGEETQYF
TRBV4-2 CASSQENSVVTQYF
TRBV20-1 CSARERGRDEQYF
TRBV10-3 CAISDQVSQETQYF
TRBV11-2 CASSQVASGNSYEQYF
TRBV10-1 CASKQGGSYGYTF
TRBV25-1 CASSVGPHDGYTF
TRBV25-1 CASSSPGQGRGAFF
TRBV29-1 CSGKLAGPEETQYF
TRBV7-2 CASSQGTGVPREQYF
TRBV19 CASSTSGSPSGEQYF
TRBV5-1 CASSLASEIQETQYF
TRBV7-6 CASSYQPGGTGLGNEQYF
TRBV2 CASSGRGNTEAFF
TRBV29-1 CSADGTGGDQYF
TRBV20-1 CSAKQPNSNQPQHF
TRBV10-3 CAIKARDTQYF
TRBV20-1 CSARDPRGSGNTIYF
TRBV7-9 CASTKTVTPSTDTQYF
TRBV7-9 CASSYPGMGNNEKLFF
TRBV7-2 CASSLRETDEKLFF
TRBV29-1 CSVVGDPEAFF
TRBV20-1 CSARPGLAGETQYF
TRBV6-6 CASRLEVNTEAFF
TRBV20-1 CSAPHAGTREALF
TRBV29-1 CSLERTGDRGKFYEQYF
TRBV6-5 CAISYSGGPSGANVLTF
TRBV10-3 CAISEANYGYTF
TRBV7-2 CASSRTSRGTQYF
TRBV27 CASSFNTDYEQYF
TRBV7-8 CASSLYWDETQYF
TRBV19 CASSTREGTEAF
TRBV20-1 CSARDLGLGWGGYTF
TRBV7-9 CASSWDRGYEKLFF
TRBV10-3 CAIGTANTEAFF
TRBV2 CASSEAWGLADSSYKQYF
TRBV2 CASSPSFDTQETQYF
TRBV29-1 CSVEDRVGADYGYTF